The clone carrying this T cell receptor (beta chain) was counted once. Its target is not known. V was shortened by 6 bases and J by 7 bases, with 19 bases between the two germline ends. The CDR3 spans 14 residues. Germline CDR1 is SQVTM and CDR2 is ANQGSEA. This sample stems from a study of OX40 agonist ivuxolimab in advanced cancers. The study's findings and limits: Among the lowest levels of clonal expansion were found in partial responders at 0.1-3.0 mg/kg.

Here immunoSEQ multiplex PCR was the method, and the copy in TCRdb shows in-frame clones only, minus some. The table shows about 20,000 clones, with roughly 78% occurring only once. Systemic immunosuppression or a history of autoimmune disease excluded patients. The TCR was taken from an adult with an advanced solid tumor such as melanoma, head and neck, liver or kidney cancer. V is TRBV29-1 and J is TRBJ2-1; weak D call: TRBD2 (5 bases). The sequencing used CD4+ or CD8+ T cells sorted from blood, collected in a trial of the OX40 agonist ivuxolimab. The CDR3: CSVVGLLLGNEQFF. Here the CDR3 DNA reads TGCAGCGTAGTAGGACTTCTCCTGGGGAATGAGCAGTTCTTC.